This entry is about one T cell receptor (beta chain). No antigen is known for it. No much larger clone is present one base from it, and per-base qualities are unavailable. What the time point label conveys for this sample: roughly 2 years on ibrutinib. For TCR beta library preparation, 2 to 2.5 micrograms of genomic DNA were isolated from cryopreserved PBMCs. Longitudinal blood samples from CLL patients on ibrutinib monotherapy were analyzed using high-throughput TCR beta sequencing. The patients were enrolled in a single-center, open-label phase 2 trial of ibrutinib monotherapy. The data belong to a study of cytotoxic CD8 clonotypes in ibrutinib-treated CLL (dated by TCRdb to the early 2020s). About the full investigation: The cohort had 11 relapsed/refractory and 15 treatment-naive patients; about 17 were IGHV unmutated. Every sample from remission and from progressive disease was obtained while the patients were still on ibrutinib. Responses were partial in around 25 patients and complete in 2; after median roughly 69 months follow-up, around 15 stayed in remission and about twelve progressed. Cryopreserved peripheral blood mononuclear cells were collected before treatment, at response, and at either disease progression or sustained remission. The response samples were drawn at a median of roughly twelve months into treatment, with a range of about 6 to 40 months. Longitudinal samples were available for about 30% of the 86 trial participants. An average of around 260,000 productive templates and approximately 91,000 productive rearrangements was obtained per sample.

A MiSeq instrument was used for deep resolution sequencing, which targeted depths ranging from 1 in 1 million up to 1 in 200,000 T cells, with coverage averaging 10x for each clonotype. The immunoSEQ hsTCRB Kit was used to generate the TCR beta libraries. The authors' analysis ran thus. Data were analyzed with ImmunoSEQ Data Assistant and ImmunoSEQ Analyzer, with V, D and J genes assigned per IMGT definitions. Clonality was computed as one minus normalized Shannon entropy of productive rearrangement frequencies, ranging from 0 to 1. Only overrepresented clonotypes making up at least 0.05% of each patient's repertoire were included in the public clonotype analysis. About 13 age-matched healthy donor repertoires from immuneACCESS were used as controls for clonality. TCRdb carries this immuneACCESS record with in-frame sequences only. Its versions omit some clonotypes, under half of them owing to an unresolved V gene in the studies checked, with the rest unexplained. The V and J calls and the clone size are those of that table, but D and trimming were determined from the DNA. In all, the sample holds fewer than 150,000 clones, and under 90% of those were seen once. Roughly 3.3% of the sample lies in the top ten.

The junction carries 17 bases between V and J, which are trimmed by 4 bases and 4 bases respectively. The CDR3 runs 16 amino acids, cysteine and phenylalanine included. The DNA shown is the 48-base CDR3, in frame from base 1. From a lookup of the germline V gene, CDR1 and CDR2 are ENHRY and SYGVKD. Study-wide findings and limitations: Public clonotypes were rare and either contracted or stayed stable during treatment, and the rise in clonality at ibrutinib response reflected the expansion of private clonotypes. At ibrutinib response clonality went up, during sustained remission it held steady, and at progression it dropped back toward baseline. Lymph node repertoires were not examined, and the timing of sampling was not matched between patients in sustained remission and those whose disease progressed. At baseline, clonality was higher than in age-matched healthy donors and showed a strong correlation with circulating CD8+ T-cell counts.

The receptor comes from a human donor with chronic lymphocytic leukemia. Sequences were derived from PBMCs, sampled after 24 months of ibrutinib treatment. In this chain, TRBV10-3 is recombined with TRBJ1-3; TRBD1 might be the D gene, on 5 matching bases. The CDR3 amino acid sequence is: CAISGRGASGGNTIYF. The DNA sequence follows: TGTGCCATCAGTGGAAGAGGGGCCTCGGGGGGAAACACCATATATTTT.